Below, one TCR beta chain is given with its context. Its specificity is unknown. Repertoires were generated with immunoSEQ multiplex PCR, while TCRdb's copy carries only in-frame clones and drops some. The table has 130,000 or so clones, 85% to 90% seen once; the top ten hold about 3.7%. V gave up 0 bases and J gave up 7 bases, with 23 bases separating them. The CDR3 is made up of 18 amino acids. Germline values: CDR1 MNHEY, CDR2 SMNVEV (reference sequence). This record belongs to a study of cytomegalovirus exposure and HLA in healthy donors. Study results and caveats: Both high specificity and high sensitivity reportedly marked the classifier's diagnosis of cytomegalovirus status.

These donors were members of the roughly 120-subject validation cohort, a group separate from the roughly 670-subject first cohort. The receptor's source is a man younger than 45 in good health and CMV-seronegative. This chain connects TRBV27 to TRBJ2-3; D is possibly TRBD1 (5 bases). The source material was PBMCs. The CDR3 DNA sequence: TGTGCCAGCAGTTTATCGGATGCCCAGGGAATCATGTTCAATACGCAGTATTTT. Its protein product is CASSLSDAQGIMFNTQYF.